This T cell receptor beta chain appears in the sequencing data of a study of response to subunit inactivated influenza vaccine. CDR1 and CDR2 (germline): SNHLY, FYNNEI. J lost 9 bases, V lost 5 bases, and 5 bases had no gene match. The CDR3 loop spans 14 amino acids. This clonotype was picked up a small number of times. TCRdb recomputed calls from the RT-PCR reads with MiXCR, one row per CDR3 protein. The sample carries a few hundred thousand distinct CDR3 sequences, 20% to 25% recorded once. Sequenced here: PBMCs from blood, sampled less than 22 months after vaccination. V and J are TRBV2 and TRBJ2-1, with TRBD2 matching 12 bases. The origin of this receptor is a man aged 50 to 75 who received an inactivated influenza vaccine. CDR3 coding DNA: TGTGCCAGCAGTCGCCTAGCGGGAGGGGGTGAGCAGTTCTTC. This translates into CASSRLAGGGEQFF.